The rows below give T cell receptor beta chains drawn from one sample of a study of blood T cell repertoires in COVID-19. Clones were read by immunoSEQ multiplex PCR, and TCRdb kept only the in-frame ones, dropping some. This table has 350,000 to 500,000 clones, 80% to 90% appearing once. Input material: peripheral blood. The source is a man between 18 and 29 years old with COVID-19, enrolled during active disease. Each CDR3 is given with its conserved first and last residue. Each record gives: J gene, V gene, D gene, clone size, CDR3 protein, CDR3 DNA. A D gene is named only where the DNA matches it firmly. For some rows the clone size is stated as once, few or many, or as a class when expanded; others skip it.

J gene: TRBJ2-7; V gene: TRBV7-8; D gene: .; clone size: .; CDR3 protein: CASSFDRQWQYF; CDR3 DNA: TGTGCCAGCAGCTTCGACAGGCAGTGGCAGTACTTC
J gene: TRBJ2-1; V gene: TRBV7-2; D gene: .; clone size: .; CDR3 protein: CASSLSPGDVINEQFF; CDR3 DNA: TGTGCCAGCAGCTTAAGCCCGGGAGACGTTATCAATGAGCAGTTCTTC
J gene: TRBJ1-3; V gene: TRBV11-2; D gene: .; clone size: .; CDR3 protein: CASSPFVSGNTIYF; CDR3 DNA: TGTGCCAGCAGCCCGTTCGTCTCTGGAAACACCATATATTTT
J gene: TRBJ2-7; V gene: TRBV9; D gene: TRBD2; clone size: .; CDR3 protein: CASSVGGGSDNEQYF; CDR3 DNA: TGTGCCAGCAGCGTGGGCGGGGGGAGCGACAACGAGCAGTACTTC
J gene: TRBJ2-5; V gene: TRBV6-2/TRBV6-3; D gene: TRBD2; clone size: .; CDR3 protein: CASSNLAGVGETQYF; CDR3 DNA: TGTGCCAGCAGCAACCTGGCGGGGGTAGGAGAGACCCAGTACTTC
J gene: TRBJ2-2; V gene: TRBV9; D gene: TRBD2; clone size: .; CDR3 protein: CASSVAGAGVFTGELFF; CDR3 DNA: TGTGCCAGCAGCGTAGCCGGGGCGGGAGTGTTTACCGGGGAGCTGTTTTTT
J gene: TRBJ2-7; V gene: TRBV5-6; D gene: .; clone size: .; CDR3 protein: CASSTSFPTYEQYF; CDR3 DNA: TGTGCCAGCAGCACTTCCTTCCCCACCTACGAGCAGTACTTC
J gene: TRBJ2-7; V gene: TRBV29-1; D gene: TRBD2; clone size: .; CDR3 protein: CSAGDYMRGEQYF; CDR3 DNA: TGCAGCGCCGGGGACTATATGAGGGGCGAGCAGTACTTC
J gene: TRBJ2-3; V gene: TRBV3-1/TRBV3-2; D gene: .; clone size: .; CDR3 protein: CASSQDTVVDTQYF; CDR3 DNA: TGTGCCAGCAGCCAAGATACAGTAGTAGATACGCAGTATTTT
J gene: TRBJ2-3; V gene: TRBV4-1; D gene: TRBD2; clone size: .; CDR3 protein: CASSQLPTSGRGTDTQYF; CDR3 DNA: TGCGCCAGCAGCCAATTACCTACTAGCGGGAGAGGCACAGATACGCAGTATTTT
J gene: TRBJ2-5; V gene: TRBV29-1; D gene: .; clone size: .; CDR3 protein: CSVAEGGETQYF; CDR3 DNA: TGCAGCGTTGCGGAGGGAGGAGAGACCCAGTACTTC
J gene: TRBJ1-5; V gene: TRBV10-1; D gene: TRBD1; clone size: .; CDR3 protein: CASSEGQGAPQPQHF; CDR3 DNA: TGCGCCAGCAGTGAGGGACAGGGGGCTCCTCAGCCCCAGCATTTT
J gene: TRBJ2-1; V gene: TRBV24-1; D gene: TRBD1; clone size: once; CDR3 protein: CATSPLDRDNEQFF; CDR3 DNA: TGTGCCACCAGCCCACTGGACAGGGACAATGAGCAGTTCTTC
J gene: TRBJ1-5; V gene: TRBV21-1; D gene: .; clone size: .; CDR3 protein: CASSKGRWGDQPQHF; CDR3 DNA: TGTGCCAGCAGCAAAGGGAGGTGGGGGGATCAGCCCCAGCATTTT
J gene: TRBJ2-1; V gene: TRBV4-1; D gene: .; clone size: .; CDR3 protein: CASSQVGLLNTDEQFF; CDR3 DNA: TGCGCCAGCAGCCAAGTTGGACTACTAAACACCGATGAGCAGTTCTTC
J gene: TRBJ1-1; V gene: TRBV20-1; D gene: .; clone size: .; CDR3 protein: CSASRGATEAFF; CDR3 DNA: TGCAGTGCTAGTAGGGGCGCGACTGAAGCTTTCTTT
J gene: TRBJ2-7; V gene: TRBV30; D gene: TRBD1; clone size: .; CDR3 protein: CAWSGLGTGGDEQYF; CDR3 DNA: TGTGCCTGGAGCGGACTAGGGACAGGGGGCGACGAGCAGTACTTC
J gene: TRBJ2-7; V gene: TRBV10-2; D gene: .; clone size: .; CDR3 protein: CASSERNRVVSREQYF; CDR3 DNA: TGCGCCAGCAGTGAGCGAAACAGGGTTGTCTCTAGGGAGCAGTACTTC
J gene: TRBJ1-2; V gene: TRBV5-1; D gene: .; clone size: .; CDR3 protein: CASSLARDGGYTF; CDR3 DNA: TGCGCCAGCAGCTTGGCCAGGGATGGGGGCTACACCTTC
J gene: TRBJ2-7; V gene: TRBV27; D gene: .; clone size: .; CDR3 protein: CASSFTGKNEQYF; CDR3 DNA: TGTGCCAGCAGTTTCACAGGGAAGAACGAGCAGTACTTC
J gene: TRBJ2-1; V gene: TRBV7-8; D gene: .; clone size: .; CDR3 protein: CASSLLTDTYNEQFF; CDR3 DNA: TGTGCCAGCAGCTTGTTGACAGATACCTACAATGAGCAGTTCTTC
J gene: TRBJ1-1; V gene: TRBV7-9; D gene: .; clone size: .; CDR3 protein: CASSSSLSTEAFF; CDR3 DNA: TGTGCCAGCAGCTCATCGTTGAGCACTGAAGCTTTCTTT
J gene: TRBJ2-7; V gene: TRBV29-1; D gene: TRBD1; clone size: .; CDR3 protein: CSAEVGDSPYEQYF; CDR3 DNA: TGCAGCGCTGAAGTCGGGGACAGTCCCTACGAGCAGTACTTC
J gene: TRBJ2-7; V gene: TRBV3-1/TRBV3-2; D gene: TRBD2; clone size: .; CDR3 protein: CASSQGWLAGTDEQYF; CDR3 DNA: TGTGCCAGCAGCCAAGGGTGGCTAGCGGGAACCGACGAGCAGTACTTC
J gene: TRBJ2-5; V gene: TRBV7-6; D gene: .; clone size: once; CDR3 protein: CASSKRGSYWETQYF; CDR3 DNA: TGTGCCAGCAGCAAACGGGGGTCATACTGGGAGACCCAGTACTTC
J gene: TRBJ2-4; V gene: TRBV10-2; D gene: .; clone size: .; CDR3 protein: CASRSGMLKNIQYF; CDR3 DNA: TGCGCCAGCAGGTCAGGGATGCTCAAAAACATTCAGTACTTC
J gene: TRBJ1-1; V gene: TRBV11-2; D gene: .; clone size: .; CDR3 protein: CASSPIVLATEAFF; CDR3 DNA: TGTGCCAGCAGTCCGATCGTCCTGGCCACTGAAGCTTTCTTT
J gene: TRBJ2-7; V gene: TRBV3-1/TRBV3-2; D gene: .; clone size: .; CDR3 protein: CASSQRERHYEQYF; CDR3 DNA: TGTGCCAGCAGCCAACGGGAGCGGCACTACGAGCAGTACTTC
J gene: TRBJ1-3; V gene: TRBV6-6; D gene: .; clone size: .; CDR3 protein: CASSPDLYVGARGNTIYF; CDR3 DNA: TGTGCCAGCAGTCCTGACCTTTATGTGGGGGCGCGAGGAAACACCATATATTTT
J gene: TRBJ2-7; V gene: TRBV25-1; D gene: .; clone size: few; CDR3 protein: CASSAGHEQYF; CDR3 DNA: TGTGCCAGCAGTGCTGGCCACGAGCAGTACTTC
J gene: TRBJ2-2; V gene: TRBV2; D gene: TRBD2; clone size: .; CDR3 protein: CASSELAGNTGELFF; CDR3 DNA: TGTGCCAGCAGTGAACTAGCGGGGAACACCGGGGAGCTGTTTTTT
J gene: TRBJ2-2; V gene: TRBV4-1; D gene: .; clone size: .; CDR3 protein: CASSQGSGTSNTGELFF; CDR3 DNA: TGCGCCAGCAGCCAAGGGAGTGGGACATCGAACACCGGGGAGCTGTTTTTT
J gene: TRBJ2-7; V gene: TRBV5-8; D gene: TRBD2; clone size: .; CDR3 protein: CASVVLAGAYEQYF; CDR3 DNA: TGTGCCAGCGTAGTACTAGCGGGTGCCTACGAGCAGTACTTC
J gene: TRBJ2-7; V gene: TRBV19; D gene: TRBD2; clone size: .; CDR3 protein: CASRPGTSSYEQYF; CDR3 DNA: TGTGCCAGTAGGCCCGGGACTAGCTCCTACGAGCAGTACTTC
J gene: TRBJ2-1; V gene: TRBV3-1/TRBV3-2; D gene: .; clone size: once; CDR3 protein: CASSQGLGVHNEQFF; CDR3 DNA: TGTGCCAGCAGCCAAGGTCTCGGGGTCCACAATGAGCAGTTCTTC
J gene: TRBJ2-7; V gene: TRBV6-5; D gene: .; clone size: .; CDR3 protein: CASRKTTETYEQYF; CDR3 DNA: TGTGCCAGCAGGAAGACCACTGAGACTTACGAGCAGTACTTC
J gene: TRBJ2-2; V gene: TRBV19; D gene: TRBD1; clone size: .; CDR3 protein: CASATGTGFAGELFF; CDR3 DNA: TGTGCCAGTGCGACCGGGACAGGGTTTGCCGGGGAGCTGTTTTTT
J gene: TRBJ2-7; V gene: TRBV7-9; D gene: TRBD2; clone size: .; CDR3 protein: CASSFIAGVFSYEQYF; CDR3 DNA: TGTGCCAGCAGCTTTATCGCGGGGGTATTCTCCTACGAGCAGTACTTC
J gene: TRBJ1-1; V gene: TRBV30; D gene: .; clone size: .; CDR3 protein: CAWSQGLKMNTEAFF; CDR3 DNA: TGTGCCTGGTCCCAGGGGTTGAAAATGAACACTGAAGCTTTCTTT
J gene: TRBJ2-5; V gene: TRBV12-3/TRBV12-4; D gene: TRBD1; clone size: .; CDR3 protein: CASSPGQGETQYF; CDR3 DNA: TGTGCCAGCAGCCCGGGACAGGGGGAGACCCAGTACTTC